This section outlines one T cell receptor (beta chain) sequence together with its context. Its antigen is unknown. The CDR3 extends over 15 amino acids. The V and J ends lost 11 bases and 3 bases respectively, with 22 bases between them. Germline V gene lookup returns CDR1 MNHNY and CDR2 SVGAGI (reference sequence). The source of the sample is a study of a mutant IDH1 vaccine in newly diagnosed glioma. Whole-study context: Patients were started on vaccination 4-6 weeks after radiotherapy alone, or with temozolomide cycles. Participants attended visit V12, the safety follow-up, at week 35, and then attended visit V13 at week 47.

Method: immunoSEQ multiplex PCR; TCRdb's copy keeps in-frame clones and lacks some. The sample has some 60,000 clones, roughly four fifths seen once. Time point meaning: week 47, end of study. Every vaccination contained 300 ug of the mutant IDH1 20-mer peptide and was paired with topical imiquimod. Patients in the study were vaccinated eight times, receiving shots in weeks 1, 3, 5, 7, 11, 15, 19 and 23. Each donor presented with a new WHO grade 3 or 4 astrocytoma that tested IDH1-mutant and showed ATRX loss. The chain has TRBV6-6 and TRBJ1-1; D not resolved. Sequenced material: PBMCs, taken from a glioma patient whose treatment included an IDH1 peptide vaccine. The clonotype originates from a man under 40 with glioma. The CDR3 here is CAGKGEGTSDTEAFF. The CDR3 coding sequence is TGTGCCGGTAAAGGAGAGGGTACGTCGGACACTGAAGCTTTCTTT.